This TCR beta chain was found in a study of blood T cell repertoires in COVID-19. At the level of the study: Collection of acute and convalescent COVID-19 samples took place in the United States, Italy and Spain. The cDNA or gDNA used as material had been derived from T cells, B-cell-depleted T cells, or PBMCs.

This CDR3 region has 15 residues. J was trimmed by 7 bases and V by 4 bases; bases with no gene match: 8. Germline V lookup: CDR1 SGDLS, CDR2 YYNGEE. In the original workflow: Researchers report that nucleated cell counts were estimated from reference gene primer amplification. This table comes from immunoSEQ multiplex PCR, and its TCRdb copy is limited to in-frame clones, with some not included. V and J calls and clone size are given by that table; D and trimming were obtained from the DNA. The sample lists some 190,000 clones, roughly 88% occurring once. The clonotype was recovered from a human donor with active or convalescent COVID-19. The donor label of this sample is uncertain. The sample taken for sequencing was peripheral blood. The rearrangement uses TRBV9 and TRBJ2-1; 10 bases fit TRBD2. CDR3 residues: CASSPSSGSGNEQFF. CDR3 nucleotides: TGTGCCAGCAGCCCATCTAGCGGGAGTGGGAATGAGCAGTTCTTC.